This is a list of T cell receptor beta chains from one sample in a study of blood T cells in healthy people across ages. TCRdb reprocessed the 5' RACE reads with MiXCR, giving one entry per CDR3 protein. The sample lists around 970,000 distinct CDR3 sequences; about 53% were seen once. The sample taken for sequencing was blood. All receptors derive from a woman in her sixties or seventies in good health. Both conserved end residues are part of each CDR3. Each record gives: V gene, CDR3 length, J gene, CDR3 protein.

V gene: TRBV3-1; CDR3 length: 15; J gene: TRBJ2-6; CDR3 protein: CASSRAGGGANVLTF
V gene: TRBV2; CDR3 length: 12; J gene: TRBJ2-3; CDR3 protein: CASSVSKDTQYF
V gene: TRBV29-1; CDR3 length: 12; J gene: TRBJ2-7; CDR3 protein: CSVLDRGYEQYF
V gene: TRBV6-2/TRBV6-3; CDR3 length: 12; J gene: TRBJ1-1; CDR3 protein: CASTQSGAEAFF
V gene: TRBV2; CDR3 length: 13; J gene: TRBJ2-7; CDR3 protein: CASSDTQSYEQYF
V gene: TRBV20-1; CDR3 length: 13; J gene: TRBJ1-1; CDR3 protein: CSARVRQGDKAFF
V gene: TRBV5-1; CDR3 length: 14; J gene: TRBJ2-1; CDR3 protein: CASSPTGIVHEQFF
V gene: TRBV4-1; CDR3 length: 14; J gene: TRBJ2-7; CDR3 protein: CASSPNQGAGEQYF
V gene: TRBV4-3; CDR3 length: 16; J gene: TRBJ2-1; CDR3 protein: CASSQFETNNYNEQFF
V gene: TRBV7-8; CDR3 length: 16; J gene: TRBJ2-7; CDR3 protein: CASSLASGVGSYEQYF
V gene: TRBV7-8; CDR3 length: 15; J gene: TRBJ2-1; CDR3 protein: CASSLVLAGDYEQFF
V gene: TRBV6-1; CDR3 length: 16; J gene: TRBJ2-3; CDR3 protein: CASSGERQGRTDTQYF
V gene: TRBV10-3; CDR3 length: 14; J gene: TRBJ2-3; CDR3 protein: CAARSGTNTDTQYF
V gene: TRBV18; CDR3 length: 14; J gene: TRBJ2-5; CDR3 protein: CASKTSGQQETQYF
V gene: TRBV20-1; CDR3 length: 13; J gene: TRBJ2-5; CDR3 protein: CSARLANQETQYF
V gene: TRBV25-1; CDR3 length: 13; J gene: TRBJ2-5; CDR3 protein: CASSAISQETQYF
V gene: TRBV10-2; CDR3 length: 15; J gene: TRBJ2-4; CDR3 protein: CASSEMGRSKNIQYF
V gene: TRBV10-3; CDR3 length: 14; J gene: TRBJ2-5; CDR3 protein: CAIGAGSSQETQYF
V gene: TRBV10-3; CDR3 length: 18; J gene: TRBJ2-5; CDR3 protein: CAIREGLAGPPSYNEQYF
V gene: TRBV5-1; CDR3 length: 14; J gene: TRBJ2-1; CDR3 protein: CASSWGPGGNEQFF
V gene: TRBV29-1; CDR3 length: 13; J gene: TRBJ2-3; CDR3 protein: CSANGQGADTQYF
V gene: TRBV28; CDR3 length: 15; J gene: TRBJ1-5; CDR3 protein: CASSFRTEEDQPQHF
V gene: TRBV6-1; CDR3 length: 16; J gene: TRBJ2-7; CDR3 protein: CASSEWGTSETYEQYF
V gene: TRBV5-1; CDR3 length: 15; J gene: TRBJ2-1; CDR3 protein: CASSPGTSGRMVQFF
V gene: TRBV4-1; CDR3 length: 15; J gene: TRBJ1-2; CDR3 protein: CASSQETRVVYGYTF
V gene: TRBV7-2; CDR3 length: 13; J gene: TRBJ2-3; CDR3 protein: CASSPGGRDTQYF
V gene: TRBV4-1; CDR3 length: 17; J gene: TRBJ2-7; CDR3 protein: CASSQVVAGANSYEQYF
V gene: TRBV28; CDR3 length: 13; J gene: TRBJ2-7; CDR3 protein: CASSSDLGYEQYF
V gene: TRBV20-1; CDR3 length: 14; J gene: TRBJ2-7; CDR3 protein: CSAESGDYPYEQYF
V gene: TRBV5-4; CDR3 length: 16; J gene: TRBJ2-3; CDR3 protein: CASSLVGAGIPDTQYF
V gene: TRBV3-1; CDR3 length: 12; J gene: TRBJ1-6; CDR3 protein: CASSQASGPLHF
V gene: TRBV4-1; CDR3 length: 15; J gene: TRBJ2-4; CDR3 protein: CASSQEIVTSGEQYF
V gene: TRBV6-5; CDR3 length: 12; J gene: TRBJ2-5; CDR3 protein: CASGSSAETQYF
V gene: TRBV20-1; CDR3 length: 13; J gene: TRBJ2-3; CDR3 protein: CVLGLLGADTQYF
V gene: TRBV12-3/TRBV12-4; CDR3 length: 15; J gene: TRBJ2-1; CDR3 protein: CASRAGGRRSNEQFF
V gene: TRBV4-1; CDR3 length: 16; J gene: TRBJ2-7; CDR3 protein: CASSHILAGAAYEQYF
V gene: TRBV20-1; CDR3 length: 16; J gene: TRBJ2-1; CDR3 protein: CSAGFSLLERYNEQFF
V gene: TRBV20-1; CDR3 length: 15; J gene: TRBJ2-1; CDR3 protein: CSARVKAGVSNEQFF
V gene: TRBV20-1; CDR3 length: 12; J gene: TRBJ2-5; CDR3 protein: CSAKPGYGAQYF
V gene: TRBV7-2; CDR3 length: 16; J gene: TRBJ2-7; CDR3 protein: CASSYYGPGGLYEQYF
V gene: TRBV20-1; CDR3 length: 11; J gene: TRBJ1-5; CDR3 protein: CTVGRDRPQHF
V gene: TRBV10-3; CDR3 length: 17; J gene: TRBJ2-1; CDR3 protein: CAIGDSSGRASYNEQFF